This T cell receptor beta chain was recorded in a study of early T cells in non-severe SARS-CoV-2 infection. Study-wide background: It was bulk RNA from unsorted whole blood that was sequenced, and the chains were unpaired.

V was pared by 3 bases and J by 0 bases, with 9 bases between. This CDR3 has 15 amino acids. This clonotype has more than one count but fewer than ten. Using its own MiXCR run on the 5' RACE reads, TCRdb lists one record per CDR3 protein. The table lists about 59,000 distinct CDR3 sequences, about 12% of them singletons, with roughly 10% in the top ten. The receptor comes from an adult who was a healthcare worker with PCR-confirmed SARS-CoV-2 infection or an uninfected control (not recorded which). This chain connects TRBV12-3 or TRBV12-4 to TRBJ2-4; the D gene is possibly TRBD2 (6 bases). Specimen: whole blood, collected at baseline. The CDR3 loop is CASSFAGLAKNIQYF. CDR3 bases: TGTGCCAGCAGTTTTGCGGGGCTAGCCAAAAACATTCAGTACTTC.